This TCR beta chain originates from a study of HIV-infected children after antiretroviral therapy interruption. The wider study: Median age was about 9.5 years (interruption) and approximately 8 years (continuous). For the interruption arm, samples span week 0 through about 3 years after study end. General study results and limits: Naive CD4+ CDR3 sharing between time points fell after interruption began.

Unique molecular identifiers were included in an RNA-based 3' RACE TCR library. TCRdb used MiXCR to reprocess the 3' RACE reads, holding one entry per CDR3 protein. The sample contains 70,000 to 90,000 distinct CDR3 sequences, 6% to 8.5% of which appear only once. Treatment denoted: PENTA 11 planned treatment interruption arm or continuous ART arm. From thawed PBMCs, naive CD4+ CD45RA+ CD45RO- T cells were sorted. This clonotype was found many times. What it binds is not known. The V gene's germline CDR1 is SGHNT and CDR2 YYREEE (reference sequence). Trimming removed 4 bases from V and 3 bases from J; junction bases left unmatched: 11. The CDR3 spans 16 residues.

This chain links TRBV5-4 with TRBJ2-3, with 7 positions matching TRBD1. The source of this sequence is a pool of human donors with HIV. The starting material was CD45RA+ CD4+ T cells from PBMCs, pooled from several time points, obtained from a donor given antiretroviral therapy, either interrupted or continuous. Subset: naive CD4+ CD45RA+ CD45RO- T cells. The CDR3 is CASSPGMGTDTDTQYF. In DNA form, the CDR3 reads TGTGCCAGCAGCCCTGGAATGGGGACAGATACAGATACGCAGTATTTT.